These T cell receptor beta chains were read from a single sample in a study of blood T cell repertoires in COVID-19. Profiling relied on immunoSEQ multiplex PCR, and the TCRdb table lists in-frame clones only, not all of them. This sample has under 200,000 clones; around 82% occur once, and the top ten carry roughly 13%. The sequencing sample was made of peripheral blood. These receptors all stem from a man between 18 and 35 years old with active or convalescent COVID-19. Both conserved end residues are part of each CDR3. Each record gives: clone size, D gene, J gene, V gene, CDR3 protein, CDR3 DNA. The D gene is left open where the match is weak. Clone sizes are given selectively: once, few, many, or a class where the clone is expanded.

>NA|TRBD2|TRBJ2-7|TRBV11-1
CASSLTSGSYEQYF
TGTGCCAGCAGCTTGACTAGCGGGAGTTACGAGCAGTACTTC
>NA|NA|TRBJ1-1|TRBV7-7
CASSLENGLEAFF
TGTGCCAGCAGCTTAGAAAACGGACTTGAAGCTTTCTTT
>NA|NA|TRBJ1-2|TRBV2
CASSEMASNYGYTF
TGTGCCAGCAGTGAAATGGCAAGTAACTATGGCTACACCTTC
>NA|TRBD2|TRBJ2-4|TRBV5-1
CASSLLGASGGYRAKNIQYF
TGCGCCAGCAGCTTGCTGGGTGCTAGCGGGGGGTACCGAGCCAAAAACATTCAGTACTTC
>NA|NA|TRBJ2-2|TRBV5-5
CASSLDGRWAGGLTGELFF
TGTGCCAGCAGCTTGGATGGCAGGTGGGCCGGAGGTTTAACCGGGGAGCTGTTTTTT
>NA|TRBD2|TRBJ2-5|TRBV29-1
CSVAKPHLAGDQETQYF
TGCAGCGTTGCCAAACCCCACCTAGCGGGAGACCAAGAGACCCAGTACTTC
>NA|TRBD2|TRBJ2-3|TRBV15
CATSSAQAGGPGTQYF
TGTGCCACCAGCAGCGCTCAAGCGGGGGGGCCTGGTACGCAGTATTTT
>NA|TRBD2|TRBJ2-3|TRBV6-2/TRBV6-3
CASSYGLAGGLSYF
TGTGCCAGCAGTTACGGCCTAGCGGGAGGGCTTTCGTATTTT
>NA|TRBD1|TRBJ1-1|TRBV11-1
CASSPRQGLNTEAFF
TGTGCCAGCAGCCCGCGACAGGGGCTCAACACTGAAGCTTTCTTT
>once|TRBD1|TRBJ1-2|TRBV12-3/TRBV12-4
CASSYGTGAGYTF
TGTGCCAGCAGTTACGGGACAGGGGCTGGCTACACCTTC
>NA|TRBD1|TRBJ1-2|TRBV24-1
CATSDRQGMDGYTF
TGTGCCACCAGTGATCGACAGGGGATGGATGGCTACACCTTC
>NA|TRBD1|TRBJ1-5|TRBV19
CASSITGQAANQPQHF
TGTGCCAGTAGTATAACCGGACAGGCCGCCAATCAGCCCCAGCATTTT
>few|TRBD2|TRBJ2-1|TRBV6-5
CATTRLAGASNEQFF
TGTGCCACGACTCGACTAGCGGGAGCCTCCAATGAGCAGTTCTTC
>NA|NA|TRBJ2-5|TRBV25-1
CASRRGGETQYF
TGTGCCAGCAGACGAGGGGGAGAGACCCAGTACTTC
>NA|TRBD1|TRBJ2-7|TRBV3-1/TRBV3-2
CASSQEAGGSSYEQYF
TGTGCCAGCAGCCAAGAGGCAGGGGGCTCCTCCTACGAGCAGTACTTC
>NA|NA|TRBJ1-2|TRBV18
CASSPEGRDGYTF
TGTGCCAGCTCACCGGAGGGTAGGGATGGCTACACCTTC
>NA|TRBD2|TRBJ2-1|TRBV12-5
CASATTQGLAASSYNEQFF
TGTGCTAGTGCCACAACCCAGGGACTAGCTGCGAGCTCCTACAATGAGCAGTTCTTC
>NA|NA|TRBJ1-3|TRBV11-2
CASSLVWEAGNTIYF
TGTGCCAGCAGCTTAGTATGGGAGGCTGGAAACACCATATATTTT
>NA|TRBD1|TRBJ1-1|TRBV28
CASSLGGTGGVSEAFF
TGTGCCAGCAGTTTAGGAGGGACAGGGGGCGTCTCGGAAGCTTTCTTT
>NA|NA|TRBJ2-7|TRBV2
CASNLQGLHEQYF
TGTGCCAGCAACCTACAGGGTCTCCACGAGCAGTACTTC
>NA|TRBD1|TRBJ1-2|TRBV18
CASSPDRGRVYGYTF
TGTGCCAGCTCACCGGACAGGGGGCGCGTTTATGGCTACACCTTC
>NA|TRBD1|TRBJ1-6|TRBV6-5
CASSAGQQNSPLHF
TGTGCCAGTTCCGCGGGACAGCAAAATTCACCCCTCCACTTT
>once|NA|TRBJ2-7|TRBV10-3
CAISDSGTSSSYEQYF
TGTGCCATCAGTGATTCCGGGACTTCAAGCTCCTACGAGCAGTACTTC
>NA|NA|TRBJ2-1|TRBV7-5
CVRSNPIGRSSYNEQFF
TGTGTCAGAAGCAACCCGATAGGTCGGAGCTCCTACAATGAGCAGTTCTTC
>NA|NA|TRBJ2-3|TRBV28
CASSLRLVSTDTQYF
TGTGCCAGCAGCCTTAGACTGGTTAGCACAGATACGCAGTATTTT
>once|TRBD1|TRBJ1-2|TRBV6-5
CASSYSRDRGDYGYTF
TGTGCCAGCAGTTACTCGCGGGACAGGGGTGACTATGGCTACACCTTC
>NA|TRBD1|TRBJ1-5|TRBV15
CATSSANRGGQPQHF
TGTGCCACCAGCAGCGCTAACAGGGGTGGACAGCCCCAGCATTTT
>NA|NA|TRBJ1-3|TRBV28
CASSLPTGKGNTIYF
TGTGCCAGCAGTTTGCCTACAGGGAAAGGAAACACCATATATTTT
>NA|NA|TRBJ2-5|TRBV25-1
CASSLQGGGTQYF
TGTGCCAGCAGTCTCCAGGGGGGAGGGACCCAGTACTTC
>NA|TRBD1|TRBJ2-1|TRBV29-1
CSVEWRDRQNNEQFF
TGCAGCGTTGAATGGCGGGACAGGCAAAACAATGAGCAGTTCTTC
>NA|TRBD2|TRBJ2-7|TRBV5-1
CASSVTSGGAYEQYF
TGCGCCAGCAGCGTGACTAGCGGGGGGGCCTACGAGCAGTACTTC
>once|NA|TRBJ1-6|TRBV23-1
CASMAGSPLHF
TGCGCCAGCATGGCAGGATCACCCCTCCACTTT
>NA|NA|TRBJ1-1|TRBV18
CASSPTGTNTEAFF
TGTGCCAGCTCACCGACGGGAACGAACACTGAAGCTTTCTTT
>NA|NA|TRBJ2-5|TRBV7-2
CASSFIRALERVQETQYF
TGTGCCAGCAGCTTTATCAGAGCTTTAGAGCGGGTCCAAGAGACCCAGTACTTC
>once|NA|TRBJ2-3|TRBV5-6
CASRQSGTDTQYF
TGTGCCAGCAGGCAAAGCGGCACAGATACGCAGTATTTT
>NA|TRBD1|TRBJ2-1|TRBV10-2
CASSEDRVNEQFF
TGCGCCAGCAGTGAAGACAGGGTAAATGAGCAGTTCTTC
>NA|NA|TRBJ1-5|TRBV23-1
CASSQWSIQPQHF
TGCGCCAGCAGTCAATGGAGCATTCAGCCCCAGCATTTT
>NA|TRBD2|TRBJ2-1|TRBV5-1
CASSEGLAGINEQFF
TGCGCCAGCAGCGAGGGACTAGCGGGAATCAATGAGCAGTTCTTC
>NA|TRBD1|TRBJ2-1|TRBV5-6
CASSFLGQNNEQFF
TGTGCCAGCAGCTTTTTGGGACAGAACAATGAGCAGTTCTTC
>NA|TRBD1|TRBJ1-6|TRBV6-4
CASSGQGGGPLHF
TGTGCCAGCAGTGGACAGGGAGGTGGACCCCTCCACTTT
>NA|NA|TRBJ1-6|TRBV5-4
CASSLNHNSPLHF
TGTGCCAGCAGCCTAAATCATAATTCACCCCTCCACTTT
>once|NA|TRBJ1-1|TRBV6-2/TRBV6-3
CASSPPLDSTEAFF
TGTGCCAGCAGTCCACCCCTCGACAGCACTGAAGCTTTCTTT
>NA|NA|TRBJ2-2|TRBV19
CATPGIGGELFF
TGTGCCACCCCAGGGATAGGCGGGGAGCTGTTTTTT